A selection of T cell receptor beta chains follows, all from one sample in a study of blood T cell repertoires in COVID-19. Here immunoSEQ multiplex PCR was the method, and the copy in TCRdb shows in-frame clones only, minus some. The table lists a few hundred thousand clones, 65% to 90% of them singletons, with 7.2% in the top ten. Sequencing input: peripheral blood. The receptor set was obtained from a human donor in a cohort sampled during active COVID-19. The CDR3 runs from the conserved cysteine through the conserved F or W. The order of the fields is D gene, J gene, CDR3 length, V gene, clone size, CDR3 DNA, CDR3 protein. D genes are given only for firm matches. For some rows the clone size is stated as once, few or many, or as a class when expanded; others skip it.

TRBD1	TRBJ1-6	18	TRBV5-5	-	TGTGCCAGCAGCTTGGGGACAGGGAATTCGGGGCCTAGTTCACCCCTCCACTTT	CASSLGTGNSGPSSPLHF
TRBD1	TRBJ1-5	14	TRBV6-5	-	TGTGCCAGCAGTCTATGGACAGGGGATCAGCCCCAGCATTTT	CASSLWTGDQPQHF
-	TRBJ2-7	15	TRBV9	-	TGTGCCAGCAGCGCGGGACACAGCGACTCCTACGAGCAGTACTTC	CASSAGHSDSYEQYF
-	TRBJ1-2	14	TRBV5-4	-	TGTGCCAGCAGCCCTCGGGGGGAAGCCTATGGCTACACCTTC	CASSPRGEAYGYTF
-	TRBJ2-7	14	TRBV15	-	TGTGCCACCAGCAGAGACAGGGCGTCCTACGAGCAGTACTTC	CATSRDRASYEQYF
TRBD1	TRBJ1-1	16	TRBV7-9	-	TGTGCCAGCACCCTAGACAGGGCAGGAGAGGACACTGAAGCTTTCTTT	CASTLDRAGEDTEAFF
-	TRBJ2-1	16	TRBV6-6	-	TGTGCCAGCAGTTACAGGGTTGTCGGGGTGCACAATGAGCAGTTCTTC	CASSYRVVGVHNEQFF
-	TRBJ1-1	11	TRBV29-1	-	TGCAGCTTGAGGAGGAACACTGAAGCTTTCTTT	CSLRRNTEAFF
TRBD1	TRBJ1-1	15	TRBV24-1	-	TGTGCCACCAGAGGGACCCGGGACAGGGGAACTGAAGCTTTCTTT	CATRGTRDRGTEAFF
-	TRBJ1-1	15	TRBV5-1	-	TGCGCCAGCAGCTTGACAGGGATTCCGAACACTGAAGCTTTCTTT	CASSLTGIPNTEAFF
-	TRBJ1-2	13	TRBV19	once	TGTGCCAGTAGTATAGGGGGGCAGGGAGTGGACACCTTC	CASSIGGQGVDTF
TRBD1	TRBJ1-4	16	TRBV25-1	-	TGTGCCAGCAGTGAACACAATCAGGGGGGTAATGAAAAACTGTTTTTT	CASSEHNQGGNEKLFF
-	TRBJ1-2	14	TRBV27	-	TGTGCCAGCAGCCAGAATCCCGACAGCAACGGCTACACCTTC	CASSQNPDSNGYTF
-	TRBJ2-7	13	TRBV7-2	-	TGTGCCAGCAGCTTAGCCACACGCTACGAGCAGTACTTC	CASSLATRYEQYF
-	TRBJ1-5	12	TRBV24-1	once	TGTGCCACCAGTGATTCCGGGGTTTCCCAGCATTTT	CATSDSGVSQHF
-	TRBJ2-7	12	TRBV5-1	few	TGCGCCAGCAGCCTGACAGGCTACGAGCAGTACTTC	CASSLTGYEQYF
TRBD1	TRBJ1-1	14	TRBV10-3	-	TGTGCCATCAGTGCGGGACAGCGAACGACTGAAGCTTTCTTT	CAISAGQRTTEAFF
-	TRBJ1-1	17	TRBV3-1/TRBV3-2	-	TGTGCCAGCAGCCTCCAAAAGGGAGGGGCCCTGCACACTGAAGCTTTCTTT	CASSLQKGGALHTEAFF
-	TRBJ2-2	12	TRBV7-9	-	TGTGCCAGCGGCGGGGAAACCGGGGAGCTGTTTTTT	CASGGETGELFF
-	TRBJ2-2	14	TRBV3-1/TRBV3-2	-	TGTGCCAGCAGCCAGCGCGCCACGACCGGGGAGCTGTTTTTT	CASSQRATTGELFF
-	TRBJ1-1	15	TRBV7-2	-	TGTGCCAGCAGCTTAGCGGGACTCCAGAACACTGAAGCTTTCTTT	CASSLAGLQNTEAFF
-	TRBJ1-4	14	TRBV4-1	-	TGCGCCAGCAGCCAAGTAACAGGGTCGGAAAAACTGTTTTTT	CASSQVTGSEKLFF
-	TRBJ1-1	11	TRBV14	-	TGTGCCAGCAGCCCCGGGGTCGGAGCTTTCTTT	CASSPGVGAFF